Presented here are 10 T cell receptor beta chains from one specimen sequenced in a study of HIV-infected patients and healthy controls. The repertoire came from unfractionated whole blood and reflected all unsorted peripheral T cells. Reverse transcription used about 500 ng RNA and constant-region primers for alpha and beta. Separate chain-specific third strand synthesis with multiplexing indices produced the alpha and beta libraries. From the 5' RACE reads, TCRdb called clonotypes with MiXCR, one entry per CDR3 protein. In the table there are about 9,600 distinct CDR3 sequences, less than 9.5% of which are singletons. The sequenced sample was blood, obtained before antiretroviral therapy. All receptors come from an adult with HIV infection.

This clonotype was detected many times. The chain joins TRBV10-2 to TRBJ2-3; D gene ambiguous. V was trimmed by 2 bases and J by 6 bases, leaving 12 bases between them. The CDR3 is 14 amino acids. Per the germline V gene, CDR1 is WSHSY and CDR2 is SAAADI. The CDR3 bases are TGCGCCAGCAGTGAGCCCCCACTCGAGGATACGCAGTATTTT. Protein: CASSEPPLEDTQYF.

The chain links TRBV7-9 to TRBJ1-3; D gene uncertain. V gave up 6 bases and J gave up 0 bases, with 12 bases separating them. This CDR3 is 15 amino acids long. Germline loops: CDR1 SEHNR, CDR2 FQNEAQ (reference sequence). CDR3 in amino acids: CASSLDGLSGNTIYF. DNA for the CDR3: TGTGCCAGCAGTCTAGACGGTCTCTCTGGAAACACCATATATTTT.

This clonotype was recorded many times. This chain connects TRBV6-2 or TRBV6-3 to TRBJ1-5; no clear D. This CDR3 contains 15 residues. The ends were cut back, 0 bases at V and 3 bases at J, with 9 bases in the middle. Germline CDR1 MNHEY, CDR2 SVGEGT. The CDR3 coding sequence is TGTGCCAGCAGTTACTCGCCGGGGAACAATCAGCCCCAGCATTTT. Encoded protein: CASSYSPGNNQPQHF.

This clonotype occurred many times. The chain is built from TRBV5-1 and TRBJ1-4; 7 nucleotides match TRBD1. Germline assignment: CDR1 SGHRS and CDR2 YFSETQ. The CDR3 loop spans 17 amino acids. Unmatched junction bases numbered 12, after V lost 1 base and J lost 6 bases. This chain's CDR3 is CASSLKGQVLVDEKLFF. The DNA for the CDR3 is TGCGCCAGCAGCTTGAAAGGACAGGTCCTTGTGGATGAAAAACTGTTTTTT.

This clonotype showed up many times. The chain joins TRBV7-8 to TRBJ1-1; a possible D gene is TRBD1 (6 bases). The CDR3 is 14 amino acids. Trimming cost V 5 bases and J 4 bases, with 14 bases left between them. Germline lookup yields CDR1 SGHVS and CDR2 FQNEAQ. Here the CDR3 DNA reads TGTGCCAGCAGCACCACTACAGGGAGCACTGAAGCTTTCTTT. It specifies CASSTTTGSTEAFF.

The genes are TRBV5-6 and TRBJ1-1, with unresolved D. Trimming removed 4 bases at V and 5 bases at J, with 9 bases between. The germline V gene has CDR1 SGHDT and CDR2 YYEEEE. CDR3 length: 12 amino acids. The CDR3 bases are TGTGCCAGCAGCCAACTGTGGACTGAAGCTTTCTTT. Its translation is CASSQLWTEAFF.

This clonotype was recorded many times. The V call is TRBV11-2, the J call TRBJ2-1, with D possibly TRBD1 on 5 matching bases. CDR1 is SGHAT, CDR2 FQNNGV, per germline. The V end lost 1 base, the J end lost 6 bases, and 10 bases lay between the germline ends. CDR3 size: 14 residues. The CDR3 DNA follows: TGTGCCAGCAGCTTAGTATCAGGGTCCAATGAGCAGTTCTTC. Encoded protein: CASSLVSGSNEQFF.

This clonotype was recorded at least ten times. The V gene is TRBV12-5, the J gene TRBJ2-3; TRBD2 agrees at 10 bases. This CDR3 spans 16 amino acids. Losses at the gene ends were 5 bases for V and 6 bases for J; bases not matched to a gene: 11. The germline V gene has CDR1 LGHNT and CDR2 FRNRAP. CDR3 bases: TGTGCTAGTGGTGGTTGGGGAGCGGGGGGGCAGGATACGCAGTATTTT. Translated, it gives CASGGWGAGGQDTQYF.

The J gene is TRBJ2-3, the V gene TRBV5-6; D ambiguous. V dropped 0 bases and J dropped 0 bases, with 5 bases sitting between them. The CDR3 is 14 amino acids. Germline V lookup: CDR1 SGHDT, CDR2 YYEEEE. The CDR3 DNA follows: TGTGCCAGCAGCTTGGACAGCAGCACAGATACGCAGTATTTT. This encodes CASSLDSSTDTQYF.

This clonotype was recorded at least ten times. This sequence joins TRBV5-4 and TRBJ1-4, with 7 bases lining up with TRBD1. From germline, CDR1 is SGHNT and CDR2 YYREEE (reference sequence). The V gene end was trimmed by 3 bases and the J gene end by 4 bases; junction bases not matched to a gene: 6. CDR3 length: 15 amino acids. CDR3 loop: CASSSNRGLNEKLFF. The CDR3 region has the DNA TGTGCCAGCAGCTCGAACAGGGGTCTTAATGAAAAACTGTTTTTT.